These 6 T cell receptor beta chains were sequenced from one sample in a study of blood T cell repertoires in COVID-19. Sequencing used immunoSEQ multiplex PCR; TCRdb keeps in-frame clones, though not all of them. The sample yields around 230,000 clones, 65% to 85% seen once. The sample was peripheral blood. All receptors come from a man in his forties with acute or convalescent COVID-19.

The chain is built from TRBV19 and TRBJ1-1, with D perhaps TRBD1 (5 bases). The germline V gene encodes CDR1 LNHDA and CDR2 SQIVND (reference sequence). The CDR3 consists of 13 residues. Trimming cost V 5 bases and J 5 bases, with 12 bases left between them. The CDR3 spells CASSGTGETEAFF. The CDR3 coding sequence is TGTGCCAGTAGTGGGACGGGGGAGACTGAAGCTTTCTTT. Full variable domain (remainder filled in from reference TRBV19 and TRBJ1-1): DGGITQSPKYLFRKEGQNVTLSCEQNLNHDAMYWYRQDPGQGLRLIYYSQIVNDFQKGDIAEGYSVSREKKESFPLTVTSAQKNPTAFYLCASSGTGETEAFFGQGTRLTVV.

The chain employs TRBV13 and TRBJ2-4; D is perhaps TRBD2 (6 bases). Germline values: CDR1 PRHDT, CDR2 FYEKMQ (reference sequence). CDR3 length equals 14 residues. Trimming removed 7 bases from V and 6 bases from J, with 16 bases in between. The DNA of the CDR3 is TGTGCCAGCACTTATTGGGGGGACCGAAACATTCAGTACTTC. This translates into CASTYWGDRNIQYF.

This clone was counted a few times. This chain connects TRBV7-9 to TRBJ1-2; weak D call: TRBD1 (5 bases). V lost 5 bases, J lost 8 bases, and 9 bases lay in between. The CDR3 is 11 amino acids. From germline, CDR1 is SEHNR and CDR2 FQNEAQ (reference sequence). The CDR3 DNA reads as TGTGCCAGCAGCCGGGGGACCGGCTACACCTTC. Protein: CASSRGTGYTF. The full variable domain, its missing parts supplied by reference TRBV7-9 and TRBJ1-2, is DTGVSQNPRHKITKRGQNVTFRCDPISEHNRLYWYRQTLGQGPEFLTYFQNEAQLEKSRLLSDRFSAERPKGSFSTLEIQRTEQGDSAMYLCASSRGTGYTFGSGTRLTVV.

This clone was seen a handful of times. The J gene is TRBJ1-2, the V gene TRBV5-5; no firm D call. CDR1 is SGHKS and CDR2 is YYEKEE in the germline V gene (reference sequence). V shed 0 bases and J shed 8 bases, with 14 bases lying between them. CDR3 length equals 14 residues. CDR3 loop: CASSLEEGRSGYTF. The CDR3 coding sequence is TGTGCCAGCAGCTTGGAAGAGGGAAGGTCGGGCTACACCTTC.

In this sample, this clone turned up a few times. The chain carries TRBV11-1 and TRBJ2-4; 7 nucleotides match TRBD2. Germline-derived CDR1 and CDR2 are SGHAT and FQDESV (reference sequence). The CDR3 has 13 amino acids. The trim removed 3 bases at V and 7 bases at J, leaving 3 bases unmatched. The CDR3 is CASSFLGGNIQYF. Here the CDR3 DNA reads TGTGCCAGCAGCTTCCTGGGGGGGAACATTCAGTACTTC.

This chain links TRBV5-6 with TRBJ2-7; tentatively, D is TRBD1 (5 bases). Germline V gene data show CDR1 as SGHDT and CDR2 as YYEEEE. V lost 6 bases, J lost 2 bases, and 21 bases lay in between. This CDR3 is built from 16 residues. CDR3 in amino acids: CASNAVRQGRTYEQYF. CDR3 DNA: TGTGCCAGCAACGCAGTGAGGCAGGGTCGAACCTACGAGCAGTACTTC.